Sequencing of this TCR beta chain was carried out in a study of blood T cells in healthy people across ages. Notes on the study in general: Changes seen in expanded clonotypes were possibly confounded by donor CMV status left unknown.

About this clonotype: Its specificity is not known.

Extraction of total RNA produced a minimum of 5 micrograms from each sample. CDR1 and CDR2 from the germline V gene are MNHEY and SMNVEV (reference sequence). V was cut by 2 bases and J by 6 bases, with 10 bases left in between. The length of the CDR3 is 14 residues. A second PCR of 7 to 11 cycles used a sample-barcoded 5' primer and a J-beta primer mix. One entry per CDR3 protein, called by TCRdb with MiXCR from the 5' RACE reads. Of about 1.6 million distinct CDR3 sequences in the sample, roughly 32% were seen once. The clonotype was recovered from a woman aged 25 to 45 in good health. Material: blood. The chain recombines TRBV27 with TRBJ2-2; D is undetermined. The CDR3 coding sequence is TGTGCCAGCAGTTTACATTCCCCAGCCGGGGAGCTGTTTTTT. As protein: CASSLHSPAGELFF.